What follows are 30 T cell receptor beta chains derived from one specimen sequenced in a study of T cell responses to AZD1222 COVID-19 vaccine. Produced via immunoSEQ multiplex PCR; TCRdb's table is partial and in-frame only. The sample lists roughly 150,000 clones, under 95% occurring once. The sample here was peripheral blood, taken on day 0 of AZD1222 vaccination. The receptors were gathered from an adult in good health.

The chain combines TRBV11-2 with TRBJ2-5, with D tentatively TRBD1 or TRBD2 (5 bases each). V shed 2 bases and J shed 5 bases, with 6 bases lying between them. This CDR3 region has 12 residues. Germline CDR1 SGHAT, CDR2 FQNNGV. The CDR3 nucleotides read TGTGCCAGCAGCTTATGGGGGGAGACCCAGTACTTC. Protein sequence: CASSLWGETQYF. Based on the CDR3 plus reference TRBV11-2 and TRBJ2-5, the full variable domain is EAGVAQSPRYKIIEKRQSVAFWCNPISGHATLYWYQQILGQGPKLLIQFQNNGVVDDSQLPKDRFSAERLKGVDSTLKIQPAKLEDSAVYLCASSLWGETQYFGPGTRLLVL.

This chain links TRBV12-3 or TRBV12-4 with TRBJ2-1; D remains unclear. V lost 3 bases and J 10 bases, leaving 13 bases between the germline ends. This CDR3 is built from 13 residues. CDR3: CASSLGSPREQFF. CDR3 in DNA: TGTGCCAGCAGTTTGGGCTCCCCCCGGGAGCAGTTCTTC.

The genes are TRBV7-2 and TRBJ1-1; 7 nucleotides line up with TRBD1. Germline trimming cut 4 bases from V and 4 bases from J; bases unmatched to any gene: 9. This CDR3 region has 15 residues. Germline values: CDR1 SGHTA, CDR2 FQGNSA. CDR3 bases: TGTGCCAGCAGCTCTCAGGGGGGCCTCGGCACTGAAGCTTTCTTT. It translates to CASSSQGGLGTEAFF.

The chain employs TRBV28 and TRBJ2-1, with D possibly called TRBD1 or TRBD2 (5 bases each). V was trimmed by 5 bases and J by 7 bases, leaving 18 bases between them. Germline V gene lookup returns CDR1 MDHEN and CDR2 SYDVKM. This CDR3 has 15 amino acids. In DNA, the CDR3 is TGTGCCAGCAGTCCCGGGACCACTTTCTGGAATGAGCAGTTCTTC. Translation gives CASSPGTTFWNEQFF.

This chain links TRBV28 with TRBJ2-7; D may be TRBD1 (6 bases). V lost 6 bases, J lost 5 bases, and 11 bases lay in between. The CDR3 totals 12 residues. Germline loops: CDR1 MDHEN, CDR2 SYDVKM. The DNA of the CDR3 is TGTGCCAGCAGCCAACAGGGTAACGAGCAGTACTTC. Protein sequence: CASSQQGNEQYF.

The chain recombines TRBV19 with TRBJ2-4; D perhaps matches TRBD1 (6 bases). CDR1 and CDR2 from the germline V gene are LNHDA and SQIVND (reference sequence). V lost 5 bases to trimming and J lost 8 bases, with 16 bases between them. The CDR3 sequence is 14 residues long. The CDR3 spells CASSEQGRGDIQYF. CDR3 nucleotide sequence: TGTGCCAGTAGTGAACAGGGTCGAGGAGACATTCAGTACTTC.

V is TRBV12-3 or TRBV12-4 and J is TRBJ1-2, with 7 bases fitting TRBD1. The CDR3 has 13 amino acids. V lost 3 bases, J lost 3 bases, and 1 base stayed unmatched. The CDR3 sequence is CASSFGTDYGYTF. The CDR3 DNA reads as TGTGCCAGCAGTTTCGGGACAGACTATGGCTACACCTTC.

The chain recombines TRBV3-1 (or the pseudogene TRBV3-2) with TRBJ2-3; tentatively, D is TRBD2 (6 bases). V was clipped by 5 bases and J by 4 bases, with 13 bases between them. The CDR3 is made up of 14 amino acids. Germline V gene data show CDR1 as LGHDT and CDR2 as YNNKEL (reference sequence). CDR3 nucleotide sequence: TGTGCCAGCAGCTTGGACTATGAGGCAGATACGCAGTATTTT. Translating gives CASSLDYEADTQYF.

The J gene is TRBJ2-5, the V gene TRBV6-6, with D possibly TRBD1 on 6 matching bases. The CDR3 contains 16 residues. Trimming cost V 7 bases and J 0 bases, with 18 bases left between them. The germline V gene has CDR1 MNHNY and CDR2 SVGAGI (reference sequence). CDR3 in DNA: TGTGCCAGCAACGCCCCTGTGGGGGCGTACCAAGAGACCCAGTACTTC. This translates into CASNAPVGAYQETQYF.

This clone was seen just once. This chain joins TRBV9 and TRBJ1-6; D might be TRBD1 (5 bases). Trimming removed 2 bases at V and 6 bases at J, with 12 bases between. The CDR3 length is 15 residues. Germline-derived CDR1 and CDR2 are SGDLS and YYNGEE. CDR3 residues: CASSVSGALNSPLHF. The DNA for the CDR3 is TGTGCCAGCAGCGTGAGCGGGGCCCTTAATTCACCCCTCCACTTT.

V is TRBV6-2 or TRBV6-3 and J is TRBJ1-1; 7 positions agree with TRBD1. The V and J ends lost 6 bases and 2 bases, in that order; junction bases with no gene match: 6. The CDR3 runs to 14 residues. In germline, CDR1 is MNHEY, CDR2 SVGEGT. For the CDR3, the DNA is TGTGCCAGCAGCCGGGACAGTTTAAACACTGAAGCTTTCTTT. Encoded protein: CASSRDSLNTEAFF.

This CDR3 reads CASSDPRTNEKLFF. DNA for the CDR3: TGTGCCAGCAGTGATCCTAGAACTAATGAAAAACTGTTTTTT. This chain links TRBV25-1 with TRBJ1-4; no firm D call. The V end was cut by 3 bases, the J end by 1 base, with 6 bases between. The CDR3 loop spans 14 amino acids. From germline, CDR1 is MGHDK and CDR2 SYGVNS.

The V and J genes are TRBV2 and TRBJ2-7; D is unclear. CDR1 is SNHLY, CDR2 FYNNEI, per germline. Trimming took 4 bases from V and 0 from J, leaving 4 bases between them. The CDR3 consists of 12 residues. In DNA form, the CDR3 reads TGTGCCAGCAGTGGGGCCTCCTACGAGCAGTACTTC. This codes for CASSGASYEQYF.

The J gene is TRBJ1-3, the V gene TRBV7-8; the D is unclear. Germline assignment: CDR1 SGHVS and CDR2 FQNEAQ. This CDR3 has 16 amino acids. V lost 2 bases, J lost 0 bases, and 11 bases lay in between. The DNA of the CDR3 is TGTGCCAGCAGCTTAAACCCTGGCTCCTCTGGAAACACCATATATTTT. It specifies CASSLNPGSSGNTIYF.

The chain joins TRBV30 to TRBJ1-4; D possibly corresponds to TRBD1 (6 bases). Germline values: CDR1 GTSNPN, CDR2 SVGIG (reference sequence). V gave up 4 bases and J gave up 5 bases, with 11 bases separating them. This CDR3 is built from 13 residues. In nucleotides, the CDR3 is TGTGCCTGGAACAGGGCTCCAAATGAAAAACTGTTTTTT. It encodes CAWNRAPNEKLFF.

The chain employs TRBV19 and TRBJ1-2, with TRBD1 as a possible D gene (5 bases). CDR1 and CDR2 (germline): LNHDA, SQIVND (reference sequence). The CDR3 extends over 12 amino acids. V was cut by 5 bases and J by 8 bases, with 12 bases left in between. The DNA of the CDR3 is TGTGCCAGTAGTCGACAGCCCGGGGGCTACACCTTC. Translating it yields CASSRQPGGYTF.

The gene calls are TRBV6-2 or TRBV6-3 and TRBJ2-7; no firm D call. CDR3 length: 10 amino acids. CDR1 and CDR2 (germline): MNHEY, SVGEGT. Trimming took off 5 bases at V and 10 bases at J, with 9 bases between the two ends. The CDR3 DNA is TGTGCCAGCAGTGACCTCGTACAGTACTTC. The encoded protein is CASSDLVQYF.

The chain uses TRBV6-5 and TRBJ1-5; D gene ambiguous. There are 14 residues in the CDR3. Trimming stripped 3 bases from V and 2 bases from J, with 8 bases between. Germline-derived CDR1 and CDR2 are MNHEY and SVGAGI. This CDR3 is CASSYGVGNQPQHF. For the CDR3, the DNA is TGTGCCAGCAGTTATGGGGTGGGCAATCAGCCCCAGCATTTT.

As DNA, the CDR3 is TGTGCCAGCAGGTCGCGATTCGGGACACAGAACACTGAAGCTTTCTTT. Its translation: CASRSRFGTQNTEAFF. J is TRBJ1-1 and V is TRBV7-9; tentative D call: TRBD1 (6 bases). From germline, CDR1 is SEHNR and CDR2 FQNEAQ (reference sequence). This CDR3 comprises 16 residues. The ends were cut back, 6 bases at V and 1 base at J, with 18 bases in the middle.

In this sample, this clone turned up once. The chain joins TRBV7-9 to TRBJ1-3; D ambiguous. The CDR3 spans 13 residues. Germline V gene lookup returns CDR1 SEHNR and CDR2 FQNEAQ (reference sequence). V was cut by 4 bases and J by 0 bases, with 4 bases left in between. The CDR3: CASSSTSGNTIYF. The CDR3, as DNA: TGTGCCAGCAGCTCGACCTCTGGAAACACCATATATTTT.

The V and J genes are TRBV7-8 and TRBJ2-5, with TRBD2 matching 9 bases. The CDR3 has 14 residues. Germline values: CDR1 SGHVS, CDR2 FQNEAQ. V shed 4 bases, J shed 2 bases, and the junction held 2 bases outside the gene matches. In DNA form, the CDR3 reads TGTGCCAGCAGCTGGCGGGAGGGACAAGAGACCCAGTACTTC. This translates into CASSWREGQETQYF.

The chain couples TRBV9 to TRBJ2-7; TRBD2 aligns across 10 bases. The CDR3 sequence is 14 residues long. With V trimmed by 4 bases and J by 5 bases, 6 bases remained unmatched. Germline CDR1 SGDLS, CDR2 YYNGEE. The CDR3: CASSTSGRADEQYF. CDR3 sequence (DNA): TGTGCCAGCAGCACCAGCGGGAGGGCCGACGAGCAGTACTTC.

The chain has TRBV10-1 and TRBJ2-7; perhaps TRBD1 as D (5 bases). Germline CDR1 is WNHNN and CDR2 is SYGVQD (reference sequence). This CDR3 is 15 amino acids long. Trimming took 7 bases from V and 0 from J, leaving 16 bases between them. In nucleotides, the CDR3 is TGCGCCAGCAAGAGAGGCAGCAGGGACTCCTACGAGCAGTACTTC. Encoded protein: CASKRGSRDSYEQYF.

V usage is TRBV28 and J usage is TRBJ2-1, with a possible D match to TRBD2 (5 bases). Germline CDR1 and CDR2: MDHEN and SYDVKM. The CDR3 sequence is 12 residues long. V was shortened by 5 bases and J by 7 bases, with 9 bases between the two germline ends. The CDR3 spells CASSLGVNEQFF. The CDR3 DNA sequence: TGTGCCAGCAGTCTCGGGGTGAATGAGCAGTTCTTC. The full variable domain, rest sourced from reference TRBV28 and TRBJ2-1, is DVKVTQSSRYLVKRTGEKVFLECVQDMDHENMFWYRQDPGLGLRLIYFSYDVKMKEKGDIPEGYSVSREKKERFSLILESASTNQTSMYLCASSLGVNEQFFGPGTRLTVL.

In the case of this clone: The same CDR3 is also encoded by other DNA sequences in this sample. This chain uses TRBV7-9 with TRBJ1-5, with D hard to call. This CDR3 has 12 residues. V lost 5 bases, J lost 4 bases, and 6 bases lay in between. The germline CDR1 and CDR2 sequences are SEHNR and FQNEAQ (reference sequence). The DNA of the CDR3 is TGTGCCAGCAGCCGAAGTAATCAGCCCCAGCATTTT. Its translation is CASSRSNQPQHF.

The chain joins TRBV23-1 to TRBJ2-5, with D possibly TRBD2 on 5 matching bases. TRBV23-1 is an open reading frame, and its role is uncertain. This CDR3 is 15 amino acids long. Between the trimmed V and J ends, which lost 0 bases and 1 base, there was a span of 9 bases. This chain's CDR3 is CASSQSEAAQETQYF. In nucleotides, the CDR3 is TGCGCCAGCAGTCAATCGGAGGCAGCCCAAGAGACCCAGTACTTC.

The rearrangement joins TRBV6-2 or TRBV6-3 to TRBJ2-7, with D perhaps matching TRBD2 (5 bases). CDR1 MNHEY and CDR2 SVGEGT come from the germline V gene. With 0 bases removed from V and 6 bases from J, the gap between germline ends came to 9 bases. The CDR3 covers 13 residues. Here the CDR3 DNA reads TGTGCCAGCAGTTACTCGATGGGGAGCGAGCAGTACTTC. As protein: CASSYSMGSEQYF.

The chain is built from TRBV7-8 and TRBJ2-3; 15 positions match TRBD2. After removal of 5 bases from V and 4 bases from J, the junction contained 4 bases not matched to a gene. Germline assignment: CDR1 SGHVS and CDR2 FQNEAQ. The CDR3 extends over 16 amino acids. The CDR3 loop is CASSNGLAGGADTQYF. DNA for the CDR3: TGTGCCAGCAGCAACGGACTAGCGGGAGGGGCAGATACGCAGTATTTT.

The chain combines TRBV5-1 with TRBJ1-2, with D perhaps matching TRBD1 (6 bases). The CDR3 runs to 14 residues. The germline CDR1 and CDR2 sequences are SGHRS and YFSETQ. With 6 bases removed from V and 4 bases from J, the gap between germline ends came to 16 bases. The CDR3 DNA reads as TGCGCCAGCACTAATGGAGGGGGGCCCTATGGCTACACCTTC. Translation gives CASTNGGGPYGYTF.

This rearrangement joins TRBV29-1 to TRBJ2-1, with TRBD1 matching over 9 bases. V lost 4 bases, J lost 3 bases, and 7 bases stayed unmatched. This CDR3 has 15 residues. Germline-derived CDR1 and CDR2 are SQVTM and ANQGSEA. This CDR3 reads CSVATGGGSYNEQFF. The CDR3 DNA follows: TGCAGCGTTGCAACAGGGGGCGGTAGCTACAATGAGCAGTTCTTC.